This T cell receptor beta chain was identified during a study of CD8 T cells in Susac syndrome (dated by TCRdb to about 2019). General notes on the study: The study used repertoire sequencing to test whether antigen drove CD8+ T cell activation and differentiation in Susac syndrome. Summary of the overall study and its limitations: The number of individuals in the TCR sequencing and HLA analysis was recognized as being relatively small.

RNA was extracted using the RNeasy kit, and about 0.5 to 1 microgram was reverse transcribed with random hexamers. The immunoSEQ multiplex PCR assay, covering 54 Vbeta and 13 Jbeta segments, was used to amplify TCR beta CDR3 regions. PCR amplification bias was corrected by using a synthetic template baseline for primer optimization and computational correction. In the authors' own workflow: Reads were annotated to V, D and J genes according to IMGT and were analyzed with immunoSEQ Analyzer, with only productive sequences retained. To calculate clonality, Shannon entropy was normalized by log2 of the number of productive unique sequences and then subtracted from one. For each patient and control, public and private clones were evaluated among the 100 most prevalent clones. A clone was defined as Susac-specific if it was absent from the healthy and MS cohorts, from about a thousand published viral clones and from other ImmuneACCESS disease sequences. TCRdb took the public reads, trimmed them with fastp at Q25, ran MiXCR for clone calling and kept in-frame beta chains. Entries are consolidated by CDR3 protein sequence, retaining the most common genes and DNA. The V and J calls were not made by the authors but by TCRdb's processing. The sample table lists roughly 120,000 distinct CDR3 sequences, about 95% of them with a count of one. Roughly 0.08% of the sample is taken by the ten largest.

According to the germline V gene, CDR1 reads SGHRS and CDR2 reads YFSETQ. V is clipped by 3 bases and J by 1 base, and the sequence between their germline boundaries is 10 bases long. The CDR3, cysteine through phenylalanine, is 15 amino acids long. Left in the record is the CDR3 DNA by itself, 45 bases read in frame from the first base. A note on this clonotype: This clone's antigen is unknown. No much larger clonotype is one base removed from it; base qualities were not supplied.

High-throughput TCR beta sequencing profiled peripheral blood CD8+ and CD4+ T cells from healthy donors, Susac syndrome patients and multiple sclerosis patients. The healthy donors served as controls matched for age and sex. Bulk CD8+ and CD4+ T cells were purified magnetically by negative isolation, whereas CD8+ TEMRA cells were enriched by FACS. Blood was collected in EDTA tubes and processed within 24 hours, with PBMCs isolated through density gradient centrifugation. PBMCs intended for TCR sequencing were cryopreserved in liquid nitrogen and were subsequently thawed in a 37 degrees C water bath. A purity of at least 90% was achieved for sorted or isolated CD4+, CD8+ and CD8+ TEMRA cells.

The chain is made from TRBV5-1 and TRBJ2-2; the D gene identity is not certain. Sequencing was carried out using CD4+ T cells from PBMCs. The origin of this receptor is a human donor in good health. The sequence in DNA is TGCGCCAGCAGCTCACAACACGGGAACACCGGGGAGCTGTTTTTT. The translation is CASSSQHGNTGELFF. Reference TRBV5-1 and TRBJ2-2 genes cover what lies past the CDR3, so the full variable domain is KAGVTQTPRYLIKTRGQQVTLSCSPISGHRSVSWYQQTPGQGLQFLFEYFSETQRNKGNFPGRFSGRQFSNSRSEMNVSTLELGDSALYLCASSSQHGNTGELFFGEGSRLTVL.